The next 16 T cell receptor beta chains were all read from a single sample in a study of beta chain features in type 1 diabetes. Study results and caveats: Moderate yet significant TCRB CDR3 shortening was seen in Type 1 diabetes patients in all four CD4+ subsets.

Sequencing targeted expressed TCRB transcripts, as all isolated RNA had been reverse transcribed. The repertoire was sequenced with immunoSEQ multiplex PCR; TCRdb's copy has only in-frame clones and lacks some. The top ten clones hold about 0.015% of a sample with about 300,000 clones, 13% of them seen once. No antigens are known for them. Sequenced: naive CD4+ T cells from blood. These receptors were taken from a woman aged 18-29 years with type 1 diabetes.

This clone came up a few times. The V and J genes are TRBV7-2 and TRBJ2-7, with D tentatively TRBD1 (6 bases). Trimming shortened V by 3 bases and J by 7 bases, and 16 bases separated the two germline ends. The CDR3 loop spans 14 amino acids. Germline CDR1 SGHTA, CDR2 FQGNSA. Here the CDR3 reads CASSLIPLGGEQYF. DNA of the CDR3: TGTGCCAGCAGCTTGATCCCACTAGGGGGTGAGCAGTACTTC.

The chain is built from TRBV6-5 and TRBJ2-2; TRBD1 is a possible D gene (6 bases). Looked up from germline, CDR1 is MNHEY and CDR2 is SVGAGI. Trimming stripped 4 bases from V and 2 bases from J, with 11 bases between. The CDR3 sequence is 15 residues long. Here the CDR3 DNA reads TGTGCCAGCAGTTCCGGGACACCAAACACCGGGGAGCTGTTTTTT. Protein product: CASSSGTPNTGELFF.

V usage is TRBV28 and J usage is TRBJ2-1, with D tentatively TRBD1 (8 bases). This CDR3 comprises 15 residues. Germline assignment: CDR1 MDHEN and CDR2 SYDVKM. V lost 7 bases and J 2 bases, leaving 15 bases between the germline ends. The CDR3 nucleotides are TGTGCCAGCACGGGGGGACAGGCCCCCTACAATGAGCAGTTCTTC. Translated: CASTGGQAPYNEQFF. Based on the CDR3 plus reference TRBV28 and TRBJ2-1, the full variable domain is DVKVTQSSRYLVKRTGEKVFLECVQDMDHENMFWYRQDPGLGLRLIYFSYDVKMKEKGDIPEGYSVSREKKERFSLILESASTNQTSMYLCASTGGQAPYNEQFFGPGTRLTVL.

The chain combines TRBV29-1 with TRBJ2-1; 7 bases match TRBD1. From germline, CDR1 is SQVTM and CDR2 ANQGSEA. The V and J ends lost 3 bases and 8 bases, in that order; junction bases with no gene match: 16. The CDR3 has 16 residues. CDR3 in DNA: TGCAGCGTTGACCCCGTGTACAGGGGAATTTTCGATGAGCAGTTCTTC. This gives the protein CSVDPVYRGIFDEQFF.

This clone was seen more than once but under ten times. This chain links TRBV19 with TRBJ2-5; D may be TRBD1 (6 bases). CDR1 LNHDA and CDR2 SQIVND come from the germline V gene (reference sequence). The CDR3 sequence is 16 residues long. Trimming removed 5 bases from V and 0 bases from J, with 16 bases in between. CDR3 DNA sequence: TGTGCCAGTAGTCCCCCACCGGGACACTACCAAGAGACCCAGTACTTC. Its translation is CASSPPPGHYQETQYF.

The CDR3 spells CASSGQYSYEQYF. CDR3 nucleotides: TGTGCCAGCAGTGGACAGTACTCCTACGAGCAGTACTTC. The J gene is TRBJ2-7, the V gene TRBV27; TRBD1 is a possible D gene (6 bases). Germline V lookup: CDR1 MNHEY, CDR2 SMNVEV (reference sequence). CDR3 length equals 13 residues. The V and J ends lost 5 bases and 0 bases respectively, with 8 bases between them.

This clone was detected only a few times. The gene calls are TRBV5-4 and TRBJ2-1, with D possibly being TRBD1 (5 bases). Germline CDR1 and CDR2: SGHNT and YYREEE (reference sequence). Trimming took 4 bases from V and 5 from J, leaving 10 bases between them. The CDR3 length is 13 residues. The CDR3 here is CASSTSRDNEQFF. CDR3 DNA: TGTGCCAGCAGCACCAGCAGGGACAATGAGCAGTTCTTC.

V usage is TRBV4-1 and J usage is TRBJ1-5; D unresolved. V was shortened by 6 bases and J by 4 bases, with 19 bases between the two germline ends. Germline assignment: CDR1 MGHRA and CDR2 YSYEKL. The CDR3 has 16 residues. The CDR3 sequence: CASRQTFRELNQPQHF. CDR3 DNA sequence: TGCGCCAGCAGACAGACTTTTCGGGAGCTAAATCAGCCCCAGCATTTT.

The gene calls are TRBV11-2 and TRBJ2-3, with D hard to call. From germline, CDR1 is SGHAT and CDR2 FQNNGV. The V end lost 1 base, the J end lost 6 bases, and 11 bases lay between the germline ends. The CDR3 extends over 14 amino acids. The CDR3 sequence: CASSLVAQSDTQYF. CDR3 bases: TGTGCCAGCAGCTTAGTGGCCCAGTCGGATACGCAGTATTTT.

The chain couples TRBV11-2 to TRBJ2-5; D perhaps matches TRBD2 (7 bases). V was pared by 0 bases and J by 4 bases, with 12 bases between. The CDR3 extends over 15 amino acids. Germline CDR1 SGHAT, CDR2 FQNNGV. CDR3 nucleotides: TGTGCCAGCAGCTTAGATGTCGGGGGGCGAGAGACCCAGTACTTC. It translates to CASSLDVGGRETQYF.

The chain is built from TRBV6-6 and TRBJ2-7; D may be TRBD1 (5 bases). V was shortened by 6 bases and J by 1 base, with 10 bases between the two germline ends. Germline loops: CDR1 MNHNY, CDR2 SVGAGI (reference sequence). This CDR3 has 13 residues. Here the CDR3 reads CASSKDTSYEQYV. The DNA for the CDR3 is TGTGCCAGCAGCAAGGACACGTCCTACGAGCAGTACGTC.

The chain joins TRBV7-3 to TRBJ2-1, with 7 bases lining up with TRBD2. Germline trimming cut 1 base from V and 6 bases from J; bases unmatched to any gene: 3. CDR1 SGHTA and CDR2 FQGTGA come from the germline V gene. This CDR3 spans 14 amino acids. The CDR3 spells CASSLIAGVNEQFF. CDR3 nucleotide sequence: TGTGCCAGCAGCTTAATAGCGGGTGTCAATGAGCAGTTCTTC.

The chain joins TRBV29-1 to TRBJ1-2; no clear D. CDR3 size: 17 residues. V was shortened by 6 bases and J by 10 bases, with 33 bases between the two germline ends. Per germline, CDR1 SQVTM and CDR2 ANQGSEA. The CDR3 nucleotides read TGCAGCGTCCTTAGAGGGAAAAAAGGACGGCCTCTGGGTGACTACACCTTC. Translated, it gives CSVLRGKKGRPLGDYTF.

This clone has more than one count but fewer than ten. V usage is TRBV6-6 and J usage is TRBJ2-7; 9 nucleotides line up with TRBD1. The CDR3 spans 13 residues. After removal of 8 bases from V and 5 bases from J, the junction contained 7 bases not matched to a gene. Germline V CDR1 and CDR2: MNHNY, SVGAGI (reference sequence). The CDR3: CASWGTGSDEQYF. CDR3 DNA: TGTGCCAGCTGGGGGACAGGGAGCGACGAGCAGTACTTC.

The chain joins TRBV11-2 to TRBJ2-1; 8 bases match TRBD2. The CDR3 loop spans 16 amino acids. The junction had 11 bases not matched to a gene; V was cut back by 5 bases and J by 5 bases. Germline-derived CDR1 and CDR2 are SGHAT and FQNNGV. The CDR3: CASSRDLAGGHNEQFF. CDR3 sequence (DNA): TGTGCCAGCAGCCGGGACCTGGCGGGAGGACACAATGAGCAGTTCTTC.

The chain uses TRBV27 and TRBJ2-5; D not resolved. Germline CDR1 MNHEY, CDR2 SMNVEV (reference sequence). There are 14 residues in the CDR3. Trimming shortened V by 0 bases and J by 5 bases, and 10 bases separated the two germline ends. CDR3 in amino acids: CASSLSLPRETQYF. The CDR3 DNA follows: TGTGCCAGCAGTTTATCTCTTCCCCGGGAGACCCAGTACTTC.